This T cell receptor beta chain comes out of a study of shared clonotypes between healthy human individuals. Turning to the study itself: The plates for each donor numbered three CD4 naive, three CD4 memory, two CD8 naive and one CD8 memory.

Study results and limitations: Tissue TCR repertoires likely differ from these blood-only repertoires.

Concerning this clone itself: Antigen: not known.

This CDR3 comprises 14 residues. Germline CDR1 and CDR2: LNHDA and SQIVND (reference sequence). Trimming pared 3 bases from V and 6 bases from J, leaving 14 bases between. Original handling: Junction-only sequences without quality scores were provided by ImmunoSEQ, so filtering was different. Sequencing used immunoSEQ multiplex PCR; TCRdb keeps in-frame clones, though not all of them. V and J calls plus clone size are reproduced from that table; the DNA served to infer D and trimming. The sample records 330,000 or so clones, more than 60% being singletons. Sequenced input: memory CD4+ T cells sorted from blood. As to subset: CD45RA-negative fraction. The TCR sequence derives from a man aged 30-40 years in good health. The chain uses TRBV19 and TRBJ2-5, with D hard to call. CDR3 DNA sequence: TGTGCCAGTAGTATCTCGGGTTTGGGGAAGACCCAGTACTTC. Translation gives CASSISGLGKTQYF. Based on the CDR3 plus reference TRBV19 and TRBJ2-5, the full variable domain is DGGITQSPKYLFRKEGQNVTLSCEQNLNHDAMYWYRQDPGQGLRLIYYSQIVNDFQKGDIAEGYSVSREKKESFPLTVTSAQKNPTAFYLCASSISGLGKTQYFGPGTRLLVL.